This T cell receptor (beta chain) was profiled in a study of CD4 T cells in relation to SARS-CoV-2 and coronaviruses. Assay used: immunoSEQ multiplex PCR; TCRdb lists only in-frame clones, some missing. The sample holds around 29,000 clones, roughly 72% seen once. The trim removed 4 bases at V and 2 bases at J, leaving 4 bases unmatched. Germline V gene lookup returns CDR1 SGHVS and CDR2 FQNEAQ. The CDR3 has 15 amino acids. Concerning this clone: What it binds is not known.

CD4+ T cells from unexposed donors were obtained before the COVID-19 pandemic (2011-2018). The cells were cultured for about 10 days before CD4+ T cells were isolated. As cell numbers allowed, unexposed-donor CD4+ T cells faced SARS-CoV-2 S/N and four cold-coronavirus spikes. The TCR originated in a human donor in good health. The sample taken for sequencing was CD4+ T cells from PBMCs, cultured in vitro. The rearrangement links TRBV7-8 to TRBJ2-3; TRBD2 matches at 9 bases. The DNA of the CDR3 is TGTGCCAGCAGCTCGACTAGCGGCCTCACAGATACGCAGTATTTT. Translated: CASSSTSGLTDTQYF.